Following are 30 T cell receptor beta chains from one sample sequenced in a study of shared clonotypes between healthy human individuals. Sequencing was performed with immunoSEQ multiplex PCR; in TCRdb, only in-frame clones are kept and a portion is missing. The sample lists around 1.1 million clones, 60% to 85% seen once, with almost 0.9% in the top ten. Specimen: memory CD4+ T cells from PBMCs. Specified subset: CD45RA-negative fraction. Receptor source: a man younger than 35 in good health. Some clones in this sample may be carry-over from other donors' samples.

V is TRBV2 and J is TRBJ2-7; 10 bases line up with TRBD2. Germline V gives CDR1 SNHLY, CDR2 FYNNEI. This CDR3 is 16 amino acids long. V lost 1 base, J lost 7 bases, and 10 bases stayed unmatched. CDR3 amino acids: CASSEEASSGGSEQYF. The CDR3 nucleotides read TGTGCCAGCAGTGAAGAGGCGTCTAGCGGGGGTTCTGAGCAGTACTTC.

The table lists this clone with many counts. V and J are TRBV7-2 and TRBJ1-2, with D possibly TRBD1 on 6 matching bases. This CDR3 has 15 amino acids. Trimming cost V 2 bases and J 1 base, with 11 bases left between them. Germline values: CDR1 SGHTA, CDR2 FQGNSA. CDR3 bases: TGTGCCAGCAGCTTATTCCGGGGGCTTAACTATGGCTACACCTTC. Its translation: CASSLFRGLNYGYTF.

This chain uses TRBV9 with TRBJ2-2; D remains ambiguous. The CDR3 is made up of 11 amino acids. V was cut by 0 bases and J by 7 bases, with 1 base left in between. Germline V gene sequence: CDR1 SGDLS, CDR2 YYNGEE. The CDR3 DNA sequence: TGTGCCAGCAGCGTAGGCGGGGAGCTGTTTTTT. Residues: CASSVGGELFF.

V is TRBV5-1 and J is TRBJ1-1, with D possibly TRBD1 on 5 matching bases. Per the germline V gene, CDR1 is SGHRS and CDR2 is YFSETQ. Between the trimmed V and J ends, which lost 4 bases and 1 base, there was a span of 17 bases. The CDR3 contains 16 residues. The CDR3 DNA follows: TGCGCCAGCAGCCCGCCGGGGGGACGCTCGAACACTGAAGCTTTCTTT. This gives the protein CASSPPGGRSNTEAFF.

The CDR3 protein is CASSVAGLAGVLEQYF. CDR3 in DNA: TGTGCCAGCAGCGTAGCGGGACTAGCGGGTGTTCTCGAGCAGTACTTC. The rearrangement uses TRBV9 and TRBJ2-7, with TRBD2 matching over 12 bases. J was trimmed by 6 bases and V by 0 bases; bases with no gene match: 7. CDR1 SGDLS and CDR2 YYNGEE come from the germline V gene. CDR3 length: 16 amino acids.

The rearrangement joins TRBV10-2 to TRBJ2-3, with D possibly being TRBD1 (6 bases). This CDR3 spans 12 amino acids. Trimming removed 8 bases at V and 4 bases at J, with 10 bases between. CDR1 is WSHSY and CDR2 is SAAADI in the germline V gene. CDR3 in amino acids: CASRTAADTQYF. The DNA for the CDR3 is TGCGCCAGCCGGACAGCAGCAGATACGCAGTATTTT.

A remark on this clone: The same CDR3 is also encoded by other DNA sequences in this sample. The chain has TRBV2 and TRBJ1-1; D gene uncertain. The CDR3 length is 13 residues. Germline V gene sequence: CDR1 SNHLY, CDR2 FYNNEI. V lost 6 bases to trimming and J lost 4 bases, with 12 bases between them. The CDR3 DNA follows: TGTGCCAGCAGAAAGGTCGTGGGCACTGAAGCTTTCTTT. Its translation: CASRKVVGTEAFF.

V is TRBV7-2 and J is TRBJ1-2; 8 nucleotides align to TRBD1. J was trimmed by 0 bases and V by 4 bases; bases with no gene match: 10. The CDR3 covers 17 residues. CDR1 and CDR2 from the germline V gene are SGHTA and FQGNSA. CDR3 sequence reads: CASSSRDRQLANYGYTF. CDR3 sequence (DNA): TGTGCCAGCAGCTCCCGGGACAGGCAGTTAGCTAACTATGGCTACACCTTC.

The CDR3: CASSLEGKTEAFF. The CDR3 DNA reads as TGTGCCAGCAGTTTAGAGGGGAAGACTGAAGCTTTCTTT. This sequence joins TRBV28 and TRBJ1-1; tentative D call: TRBD1 (5 bases). The CDR3 loop spans 13 amino acids. The V end was cut by 2 bases, the J end by 5 bases, with 9 bases between. Germline V gene lookup returns CDR1 MDHEN and CDR2 SYDVKM.

The V gene is TRBV28, the J gene TRBJ1-2; D is undetermined. The V end lost 5 bases, the J end lost 5 bases, and 12 bases lay between the germline ends. Germline CDR1 and CDR2: MDHEN and SYDVKM. This CDR3 is 13 amino acids long. Written as DNA, the CDR3 is TGTGCCAGCAGTAGCACCCATAATTATGGCTACACCTTC. Translation gives CASSSTHNYGYTF.

V and J are TRBV28 and TRBJ1-4; TRBD1 agrees at 9 bases. Germline values: CDR1 MDHEN, CDR2 SYDVKM. The CDR3 consists of 15 residues. Trimming cost V 4 bases and J 8 bases; bases outside gene matches: 8. Here the CDR3 reads CASSSHRGLEEKLFF. The CDR3 region has the DNA TGTGCCAGCAGTTCACACAGGGGGCTGGAGGAAAAACTGTTTTTT.

The chain couples TRBV5-4 to TRBJ1-1; D is possibly TRBD1 (6 bases). CDR3 size: 15 residues. Trimming shortened V by 5 bases and J by 3 bases, and 17 bases separated the two germline ends. Germline V gene lookup returns CDR1 SGHNT and CDR2 YYREEE (reference sequence). The CDR3 DNA follows: TGTGCCAGCAGTTCTCAAGGGGGTATCGACACTGAAGCTTTCTTT. Its translation is CASSSQGGIDTEAFF.

V and J are TRBV27 and TRBJ1-3, with TRBD1 as a possible D gene (5 bases). V lost 1 base to trimming and J lost 4 bases, with 5 bases between them. Germline CDR1 reads MNHEY; CDR2 reads SMNVEV (reference sequence). CDR3 length: 13 residues. In DNA form, the CDR3 reads TGTGCCAGCAGTTTATACAGGGGAAACACCATATATTTT. This gives the protein CASSLYRGNTIYF.

This chain links TRBV5-1 with TRBJ2-1; D may be TRBD1 (6 bases). V was shortened by 4 bases and J by 0 bases, with 23 bases between the two germline ends. In germline, CDR1 is SGHRS, CDR2 YFSETQ. The CDR3 extends over 19 amino acids. The CDR3 region has the DNA TGCGCCAGCAGCCCTTTAGGGGGAGACGCGCGAGGCTCCTACAATGAGCAGTTCTTC. It is translated as CASSPLGGDARGSYNEQFF.

The chain links TRBV5-1 to TRBJ2-2; D is uncertain. From germline, CDR1 is SGHRS and CDR2 YFSETQ. The V end lost 5 bases, the J end lost 0 bases, and 8 bases lay between the germline ends. The CDR3 consists of 14 residues. This chain's CDR3 is CASRVAANTGELFF. For the CDR3, the DNA is TGCGCCAGCAGGGTGGCCGCGAACACCGGGGAGCTGTTTTTT.

The V and J genes are TRBV10-3 and TRBJ1-1; the match to TRBD1 covers 7 bases. The trim removed 10 bases at V and 0 bases at J, leaving 8 bases unmatched. Germline CDR1 is ENHRY and CDR2 is SYGVKD. The CDR3 sequence is 14 residues long. The CDR3 here is CATTDRPLNTEAFF. CDR3 nucleotides: TGTGCCACAACGGACAGGCCCTTGAACACTGAAGCTTTCTTT.

The chain has TRBV28 and TRBJ1-6, with 7 bases fitting TRBD1. CDR1 and CDR2 from the germline V gene are MDHEN and SYDVKM. J was trimmed by 9 bases and V by 4 bases; bases with no gene match: 6. The CDR3 is 14 amino acids. CDR3 sequence: CASSSTGDGSPLHF. The CDR3 region has the DNA TGTGCCAGCAGTTCAACAGGGGATGGTTCACCCCTCCACTTT.

Comments on this clone: The sample holds other DNA sequences that translate to the same CDR3. This sequence joins TRBV2 and TRBJ2-3; the match to TRBD2 covers 8 bases. V was clipped by 11 bases and J by 6 bases; unmatched bases: 10. Germline values: CDR1 SNHLY, CDR2 FYNNEI. The CDR3 length is 13 residues. The CDR3 nucleotides are TGTGCCTCACGGGGCGGGGGGCGTGATACGCAGTATTTT. Its translation: CASRGGGRDTQYF.

The chain links TRBV28 to TRBJ1-2; D not resolved. Germline assignment: CDR1 MDHEN and CDR2 SYDVKM. The CDR3 spans 15 residues. Trimming took off 7 bases at V and 1 base at J, with 16 bases between the two ends. In DNA form, the CDR3 reads TGTGCCAGCACCGCACGGGGATGGAATAACTATGGCTACACCTTC. It yields the protein CASTARGWNNYGYTF.

V and J are TRBV6-1 and TRBJ1-4; D may be TRBD1 (5 bases). V lost 4 bases to trimming and J lost 8 bases, with 11 bases between them. The CDR3 is made up of 13 amino acids. From germline, CDR1 is MNHNS and CDR2 SASEGT. The CDR3 spells CASSGTIREKLFF. CDR3 sequence (DNA): TGTGCCAGCAGTGGGACAATTCGGGAAAAACTGTTTTTT.

The V and J genes are TRBV9 and TRBJ2-3; 9 nucleotides line up with TRBD2. The CDR3 loop spans 16 amino acids. Germline lookup yields CDR1 SGDLS and CDR2 YYNGEE. Germline trimming cut 0 bases from V and 6 bases from J; bases unmatched to any gene: 8. This CDR3 is CASSVGASGMGDTQYF. The CDR3 DNA is TGTGCCAGCAGCGTAGGGGCTAGCGGGATGGGGGATACGCAGTATTTT.

This clone was seen only once. The J gene is TRBJ2-1, the V gene TRBV7-6; 7 positions agree with TRBD2. The CDR3 is 16 amino acids. Looked up from germline, CDR1 is SGHVS and CDR2 is FNYEAQ. V dropped 4 bases and J dropped 4; count of bases not matched to a gene: 10. As DNA, the CDR3 is TGTGCCAGCAGCTCTCCGTTGACTAGCAAGTACAATGAGCAGTTCTTC. Translating it yields CASSSPLTSKYNEQFF.

The chain is built from TRBV27 and TRBJ2-7; 12 nucleotides line up with TRBD2. The CDR3 consists of 13 residues. Germline CDR1 and CDR2: MNHEY and SMNVEV (reference sequence). Germline trimming cut 2 bases from V and 8 bases from J; bases unmatched to any gene: 1. The CDR3 coding sequence is TGTGCCAGCAGTTTAAGGACTAGCGGGAAGCAGTACTTC. Translating gives CASSLRTSGKQYF.

This chain connects TRBV4-3 to TRBJ2-3; 9 positions agree with TRBD1. The trim removed 5 bases at V and 8 bases at J, leaving 11 bases unmatched. Germline V gene lookup returns CDR1 LGHNA and CDR2 YSLEER. The CDR3 is 15 amino acids. The CDR3 here is CASSRDRAGDVTQYF. As DNA, the CDR3 is TGCGCCAGCAGCAGGGACAGGGCGGGAGATGTTACGCAGTATTTT.

A few counts support this clone. This chain links TRBV18 with TRBJ2-4; TRBD2 aligns across 9 bases. The CDR3 is 19 amino acids. Per germline, CDR1 KGHSH and CDR2 LQKENI. With V trimmed by 3 bases and J by 2 bases, 14 bases remained unmatched. As DNA, the CDR3 is TGTGCCAGCTCACCCCAGCTAGCCGCGGGAGGGAGAACCAAAAACATTCAGTACTTC. It yields the protein CASSPQLAAGGRTKNIQYF.

The chain joins TRBV28 to TRBJ2-5; a weak D match, TRBD2 (5 bases). The germline V gene encodes CDR1 MDHEN and CDR2 SYDVKM. V gave up 3 bases and J gave up 5 bases, with 10 bases separating them. CDR3 length equals 13 residues. DNA of the CDR3: TGTGCCAGCAGTTTCAGTAGCGTGGAGACCCAGTACTTC. Translating it yields CASSFSSVETQYF.

V is TRBV9 and J is TRBJ2-4; D is undetermined. The CDR3 extends over 15 amino acids. Germline V gene data show CDR1 as SGDLS and CDR2 as YYNGEE. The germline V and J ends were trimmed by 0 bases and 0 bases, with 7 bases remaining between them. The DNA of the CDR3 is TGTGCCAGCAGCGTAGGCTCGGGAGCCAAAAACATTCAGTACTTC. Encoded protein: CASSVGSGAKNIQYF.

In its sample, this clone was seen once. The chain couples TRBV5-6 to TRBJ1-2, with D uncertain. The CDR3 is 14 amino acids. CDR1 is SGHDT, CDR2 YYEEEE, per germline. The V and J ends lost 3 bases and 4 bases respectively, with 13 bases between them. The DNA for the CDR3 is TGTGCCAGCAGCTCCTATCAGGTTTCCTATGGCTACACCTTC. This sequence encodes CASSSYQVSYGYTF. The whole variable domain, remainder taken from reference TRBV5-6 and TRBJ1-2, is DAGVTQSPTHLIKTRGQQVTLRCSPKSGHDTVSWYQQALGQGPQFIFQYYEEEERQRGNFPDRFSGHQFPNYSSELNVNALLLGDSALYLCASSSYQVSYGYTFGSGTRLTVV.

Concerning this clone: A much larger clone lies one base from this, so it may be a read error. Within the sample, other DNA sequences also encode this same CDR3. V and J are TRBV5-1 and TRBJ1-1; D remains unclear. Trimming stripped 2 bases from V and 2 bases from J, with 16 bases between. The CDR3 is 16 amino acids. Germline CDR1 reads SGHRS; CDR2 reads YFSETQ. CDR3 residues: CASSLRGRVLNTEAFF. CDR3 nucleotides: TGCGCCAGCAGCTTACGGGGTCGGGTCCTTAACACTGAAGCTTTCTTT.

The chain couples TRBV2 to TRBJ1-5, with D hard to call. V was pared by 6 bases and J by 4 bases, with 13 bases between. The CDR3 loop spans 14 amino acids. Germline V gives CDR1 SNHLY, CDR2 FYNNEI. Here the CDR3 reads CASSLEPLNQPQHF. CDR3 nucleotide sequence: TGTGCCAGCAGCCTCGAACCTCTAAATCAGCCCCAGCATTTT.